These T cell receptor beta chains were read from a single sample in a study of OX40 agonist ivuxolimab in advanced cancers. TCRdb keeps only in-frame clones here, not all; method: immunoSEQ multiplex PCR. The sample records over 55,000 clones, roughly 87% being singletons. The sample here was CD4+ or CD8+ T cells sorted from blood, taken in a trial of the OX40 agonist ivuxolimab. Every receptor here comes from an adult with an advanced solid tumor such as melanoma, head and neck, liver or kidney cancer. Both conserved end residues are part of each CDR3. Fields, in order: V gene, D gene, clone size, CDR3 length, J gene, CDR3 protein, CDR3 DNA. A D gene is named only where the DNA matches it firmly. Clone size is shown for a subset of rows, as once, few, many or a class of expanded clone.

TRBV10-2	.	.	13	TRBJ2-7	CASSPSGLREQYF	TGCGCCAGCAGTCCGTCGGGGTTGAGGGAGCAGTACTTC
TRBV30	.	.	15	TRBJ1-4	CAWRASKGNGEKLFF	TGTGCCTGGAGGGCATCTAAGGGGAATGGTGAAAAACTGTTTTTT
TRBV6-5	.	.	12	TRBJ1-2	CASKTETRGYTF	TGTGCCAGCAAGACTGAGACACGGGGCTACACCTTC
TRBV4-2	.	.	13	TRBJ1-2	CASSQGQGTGYTF	TGTGCCAGCAGCCAAGGCCAGGGTACTGGCTACACCTTC
TRBV7-8	TRBD1	.	14	TRBJ2-5	CASRTQGARETQYF	TGTGCCAGCAGAACACAGGGGGCGCGAGAGACCCAGTACTTC
TRBV11-2	.	.	16	TRBJ1-6	CASSLAAGSYNSPLHF	TGTGCCAGCAGCTTAGCCGCAGGGTCCTATAATTCACCCCTCCACTTT
TRBV7-2	.	.	12	TRBJ1-1	CASSLVYRKAFF	TGTGCCAGCAGCTTAGTGTACAGGAAGGCTTTCTTT
TRBV4-1	TRBD2	.	16	TRBJ2-7	CASSQGTQRGGYEQYF	TGCGCCAGCAGCCAAGGGACCCAGCGGGGGGGCTACGAGCAGTACTTC
TRBV4-1	TRBD1	.	17	TRBJ2-7	CASSQVGKTGPAYEQYF	TGCGCCAGCAGCCAAGTCGGTAAGACAGGGCCTGCCTACGAGCAGTACTTC
TRBV5-1	TRBD1	.	16	TRBJ1-6	CASSLVGQGRGSPLHF	TGCGCCAGCAGCTTGGTTGGACAGGGGCGAGGGTCACCCCTCCACTTT
TRBV6-6	TRBD1	.	14	TRBJ1-2	CASSRTGENYGYTF	TGTGCCAGCAGTCGGACAGGGGAGAACTATGGCTACACCTTC
TRBV7-9	.	.	14	TRBJ1-4	CASSLGTDNEKLFF	TGTGCCAGCAGCTTAGGGACAGATAATGAAAAACTGTTTTTT
TRBV10-3	.	.	13	TRBJ2-5	CAISDGGRETQYF	TGTGCCATCAGTGATGGGGGCCGGGAGACCCAGTACTTC
TRBV6-1	.	few	14	TRBJ1-2	CASSESPRGYGYTF	TGTGCCAGCAGTGAATCGCCTCGGGGCTATGGCTACACCTTC